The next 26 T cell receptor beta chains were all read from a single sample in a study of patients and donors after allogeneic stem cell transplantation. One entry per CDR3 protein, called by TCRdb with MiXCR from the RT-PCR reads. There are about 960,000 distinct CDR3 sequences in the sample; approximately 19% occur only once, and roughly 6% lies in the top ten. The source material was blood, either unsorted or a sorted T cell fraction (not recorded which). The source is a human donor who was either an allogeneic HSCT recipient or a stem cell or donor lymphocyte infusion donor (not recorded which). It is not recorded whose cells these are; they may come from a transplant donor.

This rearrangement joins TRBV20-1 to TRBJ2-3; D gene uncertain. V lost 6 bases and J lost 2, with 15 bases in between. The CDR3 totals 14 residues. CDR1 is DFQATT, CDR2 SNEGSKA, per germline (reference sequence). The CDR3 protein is CSASPARTTDTQYF. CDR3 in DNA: TGCAGTGCGAGTCCCGCTAGAACCACAGATACGCAGTATTTT.

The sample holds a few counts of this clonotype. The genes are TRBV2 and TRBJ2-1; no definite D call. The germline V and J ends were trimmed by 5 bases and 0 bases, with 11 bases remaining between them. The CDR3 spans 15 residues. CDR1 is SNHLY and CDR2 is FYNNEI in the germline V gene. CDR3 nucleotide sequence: TGTGCCAGCAGTTTTGAGGCAGGCTCCTACAATGAGCAGTTCTTC. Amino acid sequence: CASSFEAGSYNEQFF. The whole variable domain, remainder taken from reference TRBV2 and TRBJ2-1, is EPEVTQTPSHQVTQMGQEVILRCVPISNHLYFYWYRQILGQKVEFLVSFYNNEISEKSEIFDDQFSVERPDGSNFTLKIRSTKLEDSAMYFCASSFEAGSYNEQFFGPGTRLTVL.

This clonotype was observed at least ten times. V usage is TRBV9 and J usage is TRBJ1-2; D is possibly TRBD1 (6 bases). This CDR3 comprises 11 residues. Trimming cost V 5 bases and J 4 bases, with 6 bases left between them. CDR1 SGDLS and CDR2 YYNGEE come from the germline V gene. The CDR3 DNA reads TGTGCCAGCAGGGACAGCTATGGCTACACCTTC. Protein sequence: CASRDSYGYTF.

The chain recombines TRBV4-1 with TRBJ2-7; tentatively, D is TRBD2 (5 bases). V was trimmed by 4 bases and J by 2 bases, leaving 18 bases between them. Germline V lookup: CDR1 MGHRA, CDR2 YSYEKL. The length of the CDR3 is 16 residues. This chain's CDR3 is CASSPRAAELTYEQYF. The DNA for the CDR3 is TGCGCCAGCAGCCCCCGTGCAGCGGAACTCACCTACGAGCAGTACTTC.

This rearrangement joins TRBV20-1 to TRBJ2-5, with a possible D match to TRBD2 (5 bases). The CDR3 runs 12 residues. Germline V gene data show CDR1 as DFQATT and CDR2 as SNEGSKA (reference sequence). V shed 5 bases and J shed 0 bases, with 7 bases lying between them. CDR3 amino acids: CSAPGYQETQYF. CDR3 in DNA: TGCAGTGCTCCGGGGTACCAAGAGACCCAGTACTTC.

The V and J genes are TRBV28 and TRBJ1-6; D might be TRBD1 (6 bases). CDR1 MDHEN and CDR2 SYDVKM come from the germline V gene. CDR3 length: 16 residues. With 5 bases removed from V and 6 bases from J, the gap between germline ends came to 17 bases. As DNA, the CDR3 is TGTGCCAGCAGTGCCGTAGGGGGGGTCGGTAATTCACCCCTCCACTTT. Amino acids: CASSAVGGVGNSPLHF.

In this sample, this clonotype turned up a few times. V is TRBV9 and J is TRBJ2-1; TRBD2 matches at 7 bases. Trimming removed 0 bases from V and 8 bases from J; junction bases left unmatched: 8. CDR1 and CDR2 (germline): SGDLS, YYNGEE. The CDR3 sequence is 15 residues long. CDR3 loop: CASSVVSGGGYEQFF. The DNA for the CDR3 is TGTGCCAGCAGCGTAGTGTCGGGGGGTGGTTATGAGCAGTTCTTC.

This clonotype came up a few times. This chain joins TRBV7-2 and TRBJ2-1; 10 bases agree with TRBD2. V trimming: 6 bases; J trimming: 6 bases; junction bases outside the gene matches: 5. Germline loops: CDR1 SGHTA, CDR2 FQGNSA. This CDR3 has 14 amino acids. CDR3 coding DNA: TGTGCCAGCAGGAGAGCGGGAGGGGGCAATGAGCAGTTCTTC. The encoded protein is CASRRAGGGNEQFF.

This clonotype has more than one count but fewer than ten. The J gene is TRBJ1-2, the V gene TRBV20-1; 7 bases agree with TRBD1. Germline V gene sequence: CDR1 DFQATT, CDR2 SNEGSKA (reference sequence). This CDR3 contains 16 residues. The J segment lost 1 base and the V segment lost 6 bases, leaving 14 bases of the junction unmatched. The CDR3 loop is CSAPGQVWRYNYGYTF. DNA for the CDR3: TGCAGTGCCCCCGGACAGGTGTGGAGGTATAACTATGGCTACACCTTC.

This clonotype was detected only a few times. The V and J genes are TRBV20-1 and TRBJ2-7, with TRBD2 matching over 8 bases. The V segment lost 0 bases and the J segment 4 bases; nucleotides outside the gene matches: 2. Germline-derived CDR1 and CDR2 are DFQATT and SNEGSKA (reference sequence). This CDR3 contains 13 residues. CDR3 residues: CSARDVAGYEQYF. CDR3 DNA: TGCAGTGCTAGAGATGTAGCGGGATACGAGCAGTACTTC.

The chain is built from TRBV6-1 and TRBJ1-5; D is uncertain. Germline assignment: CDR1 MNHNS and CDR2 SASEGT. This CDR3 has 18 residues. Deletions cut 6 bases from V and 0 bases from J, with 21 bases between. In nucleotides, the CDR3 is TGTGCCAGCAGCCCCCCGTCCAAGTTGGGATATAGCAATCAGCCCCAGCATTTT. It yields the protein CASSPPSKLGYSNQPQHF.

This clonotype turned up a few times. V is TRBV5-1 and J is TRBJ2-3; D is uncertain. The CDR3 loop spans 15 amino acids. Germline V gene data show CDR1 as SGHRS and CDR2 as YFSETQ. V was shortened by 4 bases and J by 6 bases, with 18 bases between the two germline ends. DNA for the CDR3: TGCGCCAGCAGCCTAGGGTTGGCTATTGCGGATACGCAGTATTTT. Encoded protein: CASSLGLAIADTQYF.

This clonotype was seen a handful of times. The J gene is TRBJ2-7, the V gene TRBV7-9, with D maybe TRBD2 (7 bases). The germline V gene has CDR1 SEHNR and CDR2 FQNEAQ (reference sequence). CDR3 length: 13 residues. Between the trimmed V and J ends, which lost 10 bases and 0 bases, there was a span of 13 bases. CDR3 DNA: TGTGCCACCCGGGGGGCTAGCTCCTACGAGCAGTACTTC. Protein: CATRGASSYEQYF.

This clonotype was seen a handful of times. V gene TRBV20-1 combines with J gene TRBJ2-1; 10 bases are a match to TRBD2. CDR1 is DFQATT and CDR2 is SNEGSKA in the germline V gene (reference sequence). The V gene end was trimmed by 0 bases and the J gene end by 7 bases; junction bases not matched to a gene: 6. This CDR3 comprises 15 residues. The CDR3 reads CSARDSGRRLNEQFF. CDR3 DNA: TGCAGTGCTAGAGATAGCGGGAGGCGGCTGAATGAGCAGTTCTTC.

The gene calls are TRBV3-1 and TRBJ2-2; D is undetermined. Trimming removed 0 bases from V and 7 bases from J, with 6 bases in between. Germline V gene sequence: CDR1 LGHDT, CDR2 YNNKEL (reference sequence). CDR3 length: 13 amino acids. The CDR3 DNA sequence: TGTGCCAGCAGCCAAGATCCGAGCGGGGAGCTGTTTTTT. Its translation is CASSQDPSGELFF.

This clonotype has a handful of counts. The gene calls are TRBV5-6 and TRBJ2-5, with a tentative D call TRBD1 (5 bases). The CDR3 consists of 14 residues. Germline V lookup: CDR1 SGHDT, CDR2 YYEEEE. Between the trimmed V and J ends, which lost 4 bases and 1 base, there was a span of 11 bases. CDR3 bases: TGTGCCAGCAGCCCCCAGGGAATCCAAGAGACCCAGTACTTC. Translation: CASSPQGIQETQYF.

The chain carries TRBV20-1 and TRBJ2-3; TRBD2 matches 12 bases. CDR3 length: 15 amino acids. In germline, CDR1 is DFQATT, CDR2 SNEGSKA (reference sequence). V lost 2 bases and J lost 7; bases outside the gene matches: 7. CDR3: CSARPTSGGKNTQYF. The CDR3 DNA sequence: TGCAGTGCTAGACCCACTAGCGGGGGGAAAAATACGCAGTATTTT.

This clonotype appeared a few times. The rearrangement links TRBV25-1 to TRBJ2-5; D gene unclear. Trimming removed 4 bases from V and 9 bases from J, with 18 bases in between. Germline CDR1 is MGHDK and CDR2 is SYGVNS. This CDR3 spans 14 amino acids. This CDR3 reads CASSAPGPLAAQYF. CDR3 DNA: TGTGCCAGCAGTGCCCCAGGACCTCTCGCAGCCCAGTACTTC.

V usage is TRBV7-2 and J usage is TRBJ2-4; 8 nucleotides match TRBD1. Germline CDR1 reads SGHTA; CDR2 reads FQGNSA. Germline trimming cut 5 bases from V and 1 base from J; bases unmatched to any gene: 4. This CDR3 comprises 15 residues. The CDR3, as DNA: TGTGCCAGCAGCAATCGACAGGGGGCCAAAAACATTCAGTACTTC. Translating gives CASSNRQGAKNIQYF.

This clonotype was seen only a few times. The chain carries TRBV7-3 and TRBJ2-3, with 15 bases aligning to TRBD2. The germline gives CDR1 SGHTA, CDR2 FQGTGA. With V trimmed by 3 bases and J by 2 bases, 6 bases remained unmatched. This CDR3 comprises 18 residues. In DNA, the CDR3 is TGTGCCAGCAGCTTCGGACTAGCGGGGGGGCGGGTCACAGATACGCAGTATTTT. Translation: CASSFGLAGGRVTDTQYF.

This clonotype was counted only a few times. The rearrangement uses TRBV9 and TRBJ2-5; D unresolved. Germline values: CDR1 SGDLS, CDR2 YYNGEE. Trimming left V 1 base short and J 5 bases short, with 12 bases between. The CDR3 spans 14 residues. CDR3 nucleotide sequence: TGTGCCAGCAGCGTAATGTCTGGAGTTGAGACCCAGTACTTC. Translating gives CASSVMSGVETQYF.

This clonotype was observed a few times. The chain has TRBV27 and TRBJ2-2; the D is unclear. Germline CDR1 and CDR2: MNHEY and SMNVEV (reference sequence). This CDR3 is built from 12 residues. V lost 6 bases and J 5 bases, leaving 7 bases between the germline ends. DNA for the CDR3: TGTGCCAGCAGAACGCCGACCGGGGAGCTGTTTTTT. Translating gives CASRTPTGELFF.

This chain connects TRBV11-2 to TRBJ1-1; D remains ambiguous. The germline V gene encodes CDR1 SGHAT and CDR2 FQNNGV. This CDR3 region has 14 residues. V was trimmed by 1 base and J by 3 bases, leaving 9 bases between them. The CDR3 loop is CASSLVEIYTEAFF. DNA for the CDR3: TGTGCCAGCAGCTTAGTAGAGATCTACACTGAAGCTTTCTTT.

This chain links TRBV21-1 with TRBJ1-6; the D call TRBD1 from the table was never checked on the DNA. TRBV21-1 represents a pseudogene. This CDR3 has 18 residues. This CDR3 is CASSKNPRLGTGSPPLHF. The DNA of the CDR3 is TGTGCCAGCAGCAAAAATCCTAGACTAGGGACAGGGTCGCCACCCCTCCACTTT.

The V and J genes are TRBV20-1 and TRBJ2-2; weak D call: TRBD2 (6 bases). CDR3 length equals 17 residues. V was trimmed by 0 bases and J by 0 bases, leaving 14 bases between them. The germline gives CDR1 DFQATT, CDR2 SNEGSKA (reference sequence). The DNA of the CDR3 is TGCAGTGCTAGAGATTATCGGGAGCCCGCGAACACCGGGGAGCTGTTTTTT. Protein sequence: CSARDYREPANTGELFF.

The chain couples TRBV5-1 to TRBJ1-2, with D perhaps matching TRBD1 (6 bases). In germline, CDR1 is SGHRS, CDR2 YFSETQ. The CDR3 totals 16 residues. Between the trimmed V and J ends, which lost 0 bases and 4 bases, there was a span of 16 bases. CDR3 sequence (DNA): TGCGCCAGCAGCTTGGGACAGGCCCTTACGCGCTATGGCTACACCTTC. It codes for CASSLGQALTRYGYTF.